This TCR beta chain derives from a study of cytomegalovirus exposure and HLA in healthy donors. Whole-study findings and limits: Segments of the TCR beta V type were, in most cases, productive about 87% or about 30% of the time in an earlier analysis. Associated with HLA alleles at 0.05 false discovery rate in a later analysis were 17,000 or so TCR beta sequences. 164 TCR beta chains were listed as cytomegalovirus-associated.

The PCR was carried out with 60 Vbeta primers and 13 Jbeta primers. Per the original data handling: The count from a later analysis was some 76 million unique TCR beta chains, some 10 million of them shared. Sequenced by immunoSEQ multiplex PCR; TCRdb stores in-frame clones only, minus some. V and J calls and clone size are as listed in that table; D and trimming were resolved from the DNA. The data contain over 110,000 clones, approximately 84% of them singletons. About this clone itself: Its antigen is not known.

The ends were cut back, 4 bases at V and 1 base at J, with 14 bases in the middle. Germline CDR1 SGHRS, CDR2 YFSETQ. This CDR3 is 15 amino acids long. The clonotype originates from a woman aged 55-75 years in good health and CMV-seropositive. V is TRBV5-1 and J is TRBJ2-5; D possibly corresponds to TRBD2 (5 bases). Sequencing used PBMCs. CDR3 region: CASSLGSSSQETQYF. CDR3 DNA sequence: TGCGCCAGCAGCCTGGGGAGTAGCAGCCAAGAGACCCAGTACTTC.